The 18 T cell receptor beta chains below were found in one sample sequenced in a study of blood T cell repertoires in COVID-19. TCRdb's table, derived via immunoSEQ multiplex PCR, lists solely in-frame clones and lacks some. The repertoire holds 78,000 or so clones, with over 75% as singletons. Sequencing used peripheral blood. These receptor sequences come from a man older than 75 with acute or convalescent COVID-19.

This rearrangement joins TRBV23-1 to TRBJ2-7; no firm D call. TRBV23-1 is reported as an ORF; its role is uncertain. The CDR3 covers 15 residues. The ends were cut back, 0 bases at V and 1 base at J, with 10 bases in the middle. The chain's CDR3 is CASSQSSGESYEQYF. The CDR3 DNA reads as TGCGCCAGCAGTCAATCGTCCGGTGAGTCCTACGAGCAGTACTTC.

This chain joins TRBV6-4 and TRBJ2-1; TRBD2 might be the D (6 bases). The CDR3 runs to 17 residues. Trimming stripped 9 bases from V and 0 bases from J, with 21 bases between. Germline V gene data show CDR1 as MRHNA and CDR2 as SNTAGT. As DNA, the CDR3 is TGTGCCAGTCCCGGGGCGGGGCGGGGAAGCTCCTACAATGAGCAGTTCTTC. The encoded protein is CASPGAGRGSSYNEQFF.

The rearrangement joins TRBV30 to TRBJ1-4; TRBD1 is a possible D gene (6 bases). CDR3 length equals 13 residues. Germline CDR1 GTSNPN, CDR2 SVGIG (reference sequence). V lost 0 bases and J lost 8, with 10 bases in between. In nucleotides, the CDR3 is TGTGCCTGGAGTGTAAGAGGGGGAGAAAAACTGTTTTTT. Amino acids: CAWSVRGGEKLFF.

The CDR3 is CASSLLGGPNTEAFF. The CDR3 DNA sequence: TGTGCCAGCAGCTTACTAGGGGGCCCCAACACTGAAGCTTTCTTT. V usage is TRBV13 and J usage is TRBJ1-1, with 7 bases lining up with TRBD1. The CDR3 extends over 15 amino acids. V was pared by 2 bases and J by 2 bases, with 5 bases of the junction left unmatched. CDR1 and CDR2 from the germline V gene are PRHDT and FYEKMQ (reference sequence).

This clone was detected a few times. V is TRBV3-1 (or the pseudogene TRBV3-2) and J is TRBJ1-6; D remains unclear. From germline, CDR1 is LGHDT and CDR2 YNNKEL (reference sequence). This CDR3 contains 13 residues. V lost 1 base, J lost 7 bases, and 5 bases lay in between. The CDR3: CASSQVPNSPLHF. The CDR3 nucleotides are TGTGCCAGCAGCCAAGTCCCGAATTCACCCCTCCACTTT.

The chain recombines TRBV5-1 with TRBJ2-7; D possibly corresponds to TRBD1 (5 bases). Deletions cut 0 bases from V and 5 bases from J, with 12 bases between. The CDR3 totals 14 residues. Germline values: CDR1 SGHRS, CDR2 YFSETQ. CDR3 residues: CASSLAAGFHEQYF. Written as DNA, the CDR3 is TGCGCCAGCAGCTTGGCGGCAGGGTTCCACGAGCAGTACTTC.

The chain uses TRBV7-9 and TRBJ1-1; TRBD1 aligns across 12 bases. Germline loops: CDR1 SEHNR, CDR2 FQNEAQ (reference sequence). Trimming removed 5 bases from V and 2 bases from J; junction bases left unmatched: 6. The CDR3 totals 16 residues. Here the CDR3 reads CASSAGTGGLNTEAFF. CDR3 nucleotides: TGTGCCAGCAGCGCCGGGACAGGGGGCCTTAACACTGAAGCTTTCTTT. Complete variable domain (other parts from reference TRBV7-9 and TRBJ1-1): DTGVSQNPRHKITKRGQNVTFRCDPISEHNRLYWYRQTLGQGPEFLTYFQNEAQLEKSRLLSDRFSAERPKGSFSTLEIQRTEQGDSAMYLCASSAGTGGLNTEAFFGQGTRLTVV.

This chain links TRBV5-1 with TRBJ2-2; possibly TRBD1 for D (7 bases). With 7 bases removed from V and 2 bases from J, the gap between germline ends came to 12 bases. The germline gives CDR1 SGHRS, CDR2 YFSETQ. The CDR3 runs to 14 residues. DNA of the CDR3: TGCGCCAGCCAGGAGGGGGCCAACACCGGGGAGCTGTTTTTT. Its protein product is CASQEGANTGELFF.

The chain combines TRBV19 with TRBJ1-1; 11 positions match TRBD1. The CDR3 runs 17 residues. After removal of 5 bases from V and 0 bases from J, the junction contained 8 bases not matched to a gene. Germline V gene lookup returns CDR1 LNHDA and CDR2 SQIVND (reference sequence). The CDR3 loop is CASSPFRTGGVNTEAFF. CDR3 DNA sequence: TGTGCCAGTAGTCCTTTCCGGACAGGGGGCGTGAACACTGAAGCTTTCTTT. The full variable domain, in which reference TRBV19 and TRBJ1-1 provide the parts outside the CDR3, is DGGITQSPKYLFRKEGQNVTLSCEQNLNHDAMYWYRQDPGQGLRLIYYSQIVNDFQKGDIAEGYSVSREKKESFPLTVTSAQKNPTAFYLCASSPFRTGGVNTEAFFGQGTRLTVV.

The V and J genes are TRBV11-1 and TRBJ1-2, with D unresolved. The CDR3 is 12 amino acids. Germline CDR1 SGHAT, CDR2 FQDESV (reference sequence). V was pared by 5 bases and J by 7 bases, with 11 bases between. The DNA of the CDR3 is TGTGCCAGCAGCCCTGACACTCGTGGCTACACCTTC. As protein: CASSPDTRGYTF.

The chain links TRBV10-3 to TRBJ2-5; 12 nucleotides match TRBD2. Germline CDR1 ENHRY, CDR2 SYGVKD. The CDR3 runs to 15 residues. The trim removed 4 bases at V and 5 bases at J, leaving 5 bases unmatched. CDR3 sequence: CAISVRLAGEETQYF. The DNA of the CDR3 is TGTGCCATCAGTGTCAGACTAGCGGGGGAGGAGACCCAGTACTTC.

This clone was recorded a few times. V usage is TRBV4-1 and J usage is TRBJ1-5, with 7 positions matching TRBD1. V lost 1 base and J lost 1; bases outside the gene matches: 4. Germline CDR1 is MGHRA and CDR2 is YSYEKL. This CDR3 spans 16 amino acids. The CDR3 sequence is CASSQGQGGSNQPQHF. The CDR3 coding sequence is TGCGCCAGCAGCCAAGGACAGGGAGGCAGCAATCAGCCCCAGCATTTT.

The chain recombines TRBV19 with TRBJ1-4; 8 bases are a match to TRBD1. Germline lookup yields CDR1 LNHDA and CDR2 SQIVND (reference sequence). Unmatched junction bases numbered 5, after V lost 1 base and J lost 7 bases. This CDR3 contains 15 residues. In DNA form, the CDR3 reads TGTGCCAGTAGTATAGGCAGGGGGCGCCGTGAAAAACTGTTTTTT. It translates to CASSIGRGRREKLFF.

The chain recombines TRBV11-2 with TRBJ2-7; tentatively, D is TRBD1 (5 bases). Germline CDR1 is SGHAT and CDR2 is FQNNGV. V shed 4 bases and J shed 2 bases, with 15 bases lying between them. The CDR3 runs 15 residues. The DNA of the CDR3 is TGTGCCAGCAGCTCGGACAAGGCGAAAACCTACGAGCAGTACTTC. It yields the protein CASSSDKAKTYEQYF. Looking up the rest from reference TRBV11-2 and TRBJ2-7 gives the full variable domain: EAGVAQSPRYKIIEKRQSVAFWCNPISGHATLYWYQQILGQGPKLLIQFQNNGVVDDSQLPKDRFSAERLKGVDSTLKIQPAKLEDSAVYLCASSSDKAKTYEQYFGPGTRLTVT.

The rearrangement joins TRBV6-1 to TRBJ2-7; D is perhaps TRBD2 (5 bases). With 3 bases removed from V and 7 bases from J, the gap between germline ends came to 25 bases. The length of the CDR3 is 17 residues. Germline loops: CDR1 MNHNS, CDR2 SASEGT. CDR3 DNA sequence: TGTGCCAGCAGTGATCCGACGCTTCCCACATCTTCGGGAGAGCAGTACTTC. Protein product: CASSDPTLPTSSGEQYF.

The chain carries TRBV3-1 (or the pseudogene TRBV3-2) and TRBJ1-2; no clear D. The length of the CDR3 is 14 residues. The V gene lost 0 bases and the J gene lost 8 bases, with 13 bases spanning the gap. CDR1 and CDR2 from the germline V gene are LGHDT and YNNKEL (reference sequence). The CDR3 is CASSQDYGVRGYTF. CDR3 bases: TGTGCCAGCAGCCAAGATTACGGGGTACGGGGCTACACCTTC.

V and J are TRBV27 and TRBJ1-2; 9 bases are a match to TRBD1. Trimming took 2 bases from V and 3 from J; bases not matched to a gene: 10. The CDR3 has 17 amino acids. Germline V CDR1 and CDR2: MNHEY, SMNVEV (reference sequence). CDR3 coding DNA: TGTGCCAGCAGTTTAACCACCTACAGGGGGCTCGACTATGGCTACACCTTC. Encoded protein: CASSLTTYRGLDYGYTF.

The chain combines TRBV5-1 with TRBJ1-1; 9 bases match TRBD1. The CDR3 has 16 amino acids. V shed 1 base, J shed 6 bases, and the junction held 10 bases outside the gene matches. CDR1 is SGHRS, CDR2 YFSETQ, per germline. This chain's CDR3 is CASSLIGGTGHAEAFF. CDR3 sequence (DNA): TGCGCCAGCAGCTTGATAGGGGGGACAGGGCACGCTGAAGCTTTCTTT.